A selection of T cell receptor beta chains follows, all from one sample in a study of blood T cell repertoires in COVID-19. Clones were read by immunoSEQ multiplex PCR, and TCRdb kept only the in-frame ones, dropping some. The table includes fewer than 250,000 clones, 80% detected once. Sequencing used peripheral blood. These TCRs come from a man in his 60s with acute or convalescent COVID-19. Each CDR3 is given with its conserved first and last residue. Clone size is shown for a subset of rows, as once, few, many or a class of expanded clone.

v_call: TRBV24-1; clone_size: .; cdr3_length: 12; j_call: TRBJ2-3; cdr3_aa: CATSQGTDTQYF
v_call: TRBV7-8; clone_size: .; cdr3_length: 13; j_call: TRBJ2-1; cdr3_aa: CASSPGLGYEQFF
v_call: TRBV24-1; clone_size: .; cdr3_length: 15; j_call: TRBJ2-7; cdr3_aa: CATSPTGTGVYEQYF
v_call: TRBV19; clone_size: .; cdr3_length: 14; j_call: TRBJ1-2; cdr3_aa: CASSTPGINYGYTF
v_call: TRBV5-1; clone_size: once; cdr3_length: 17; j_call: TRBJ1-6; cdr3_aa: CASSPTGGGFGNSPLHF
v_call: TRBV5-1; clone_size: .; cdr3_length: 16; j_call: TRBJ2-1; cdr3_aa: CASSPFSGRAYDEQFF
v_call: TRBV25-1; clone_size: .; cdr3_length: 15; j_call: TRBJ2-2; cdr3_aa: CASSVGQGRTGELFF
v_call: TRBV12-3/TRBV12-4; clone_size: .; cdr3_length: 10; j_call: TRBJ1-3; cdr3_aa: CASSYGTIYF
v_call: TRBV9; clone_size: .; cdr3_length: 16; j_call: TRBJ1-4; cdr3_aa: CASSPWDSSTNEKLFF
v_call: TRBV27; clone_size: few; cdr3_length: 14; j_call: TRBJ1-1; cdr3_aa: CASTPLGPRTEAFF
v_call: TRBV4-1; clone_size: .; cdr3_length: 17; j_call: TRBJ2-1; cdr3_aa: CASSQEATSGSFGEQFF
v_call: TRBV14; clone_size: .; cdr3_length: 17; j_call: TRBJ1-1; cdr3_aa: CASSQDSWAGQGTEAFF
v_call: TRBV2; clone_size: many; cdr3_length: 12; j_call: TRBJ2-7; cdr3_aa: CASKGEGYEQYF
v_call: TRBV20-1; clone_size: .; cdr3_length: 12; j_call: TRBJ1-6; cdr3_aa: CSASPGNSPLHF
v_call: TRBV5-1; clone_size: .; cdr3_length: 16; j_call: TRBJ2-7; cdr3_aa: CASSLGGRTGAHEQYF
v_call: TRBV12-5; clone_size: .; cdr3_length: 14; j_call: TRBJ2-1; cdr3_aa: CASGLSGTSNEQFF
v_call: TRBV14; clone_size: .; cdr3_length: 17; j_call: TRBJ2-3; cdr3_aa: CASSQDIRLAGTDTQYF
v_call: TRBV2; clone_size: .; cdr3_length: 14; j_call: TRBJ1-5; cdr3_aa: CASSRDRDHQPQHF
v_call: TRBV6-5; clone_size: .; cdr3_length: 15; j_call: TRBJ2-6; cdr3_aa: CASSYVLSGANVLTF
v_call: TRBV11-3; clone_size: .; cdr3_length: 17; j_call: TRBJ1-6; cdr3_aa: CASSLPSRQGAVSPLHF